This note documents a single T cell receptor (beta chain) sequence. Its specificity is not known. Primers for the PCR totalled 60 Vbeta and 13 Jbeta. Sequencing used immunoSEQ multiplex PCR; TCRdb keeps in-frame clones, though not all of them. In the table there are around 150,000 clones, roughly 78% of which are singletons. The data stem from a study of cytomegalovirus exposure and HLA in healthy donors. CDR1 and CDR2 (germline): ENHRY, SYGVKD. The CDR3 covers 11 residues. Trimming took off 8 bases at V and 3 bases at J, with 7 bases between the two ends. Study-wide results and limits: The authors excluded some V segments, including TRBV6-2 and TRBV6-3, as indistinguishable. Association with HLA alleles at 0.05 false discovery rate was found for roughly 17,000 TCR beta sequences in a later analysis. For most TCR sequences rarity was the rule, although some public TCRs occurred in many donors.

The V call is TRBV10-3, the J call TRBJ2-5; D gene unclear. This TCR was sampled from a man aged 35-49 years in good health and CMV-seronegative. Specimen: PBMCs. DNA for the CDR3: TGTGCCATCGGGCCGGAAGAGACCCAGTACTTC. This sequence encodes CAIGPEETQYF.